The clone carrying this TCR beta chain was counted only a few times. This CDR3 is 15 amino acids long. Germline loops: CDR1 LNHDA, CDR2 SQIVND (reference sequence). Trimming shortened V by 3 bases and J by 2 bases, and 11 bases separated the two germline ends. Here immunoSEQ multiplex PCR was the method, and the copy in TCRdb shows in-frame clones only, minus some. In the table there are about 380,000 clones, 85% of which are singletons. These data originate in a study of blood T cell repertoires in COVID-19. Source material: peripheral blood. The TCR sequence derives from a woman in her late teens or twenties with acute or convalescent COVID-19. The chain carries TRBV19 and TRBJ1-3; D ambiguous. Here the CDR3 DNA reads TGTGCCAGTAGTATCTCGGGTTCCCCTGGAAACACCATATATTTT. Its protein product is CASSISGSPGNTIYF.